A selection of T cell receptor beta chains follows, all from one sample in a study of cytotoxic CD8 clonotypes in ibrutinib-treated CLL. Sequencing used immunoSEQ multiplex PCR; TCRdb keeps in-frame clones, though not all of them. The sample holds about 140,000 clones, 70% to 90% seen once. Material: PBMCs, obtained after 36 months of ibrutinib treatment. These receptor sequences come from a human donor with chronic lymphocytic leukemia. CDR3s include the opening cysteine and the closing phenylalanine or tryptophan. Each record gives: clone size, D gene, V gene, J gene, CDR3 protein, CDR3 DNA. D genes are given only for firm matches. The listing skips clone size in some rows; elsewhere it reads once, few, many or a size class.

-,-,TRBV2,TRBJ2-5,CASSDRETTETQYF,TGTGCCAGCAGTGATCGTGAAACCACGGAGACCCAGTACTTC
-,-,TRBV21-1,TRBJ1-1,CASSKVLDSRAFF,TGTGCCAGCAGCAAAGTCCTGGACAGCCGAGCTTTCTTT
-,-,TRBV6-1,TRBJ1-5,CASSGPDSYSNQPQHF,TGTGCCAGCAGTGGGCCGGACAGTTATAGCAATCAGCCCCAGCATTTT
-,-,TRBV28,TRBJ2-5,CASRGQDQETQYF,TGTGCCAGTCGAGGGCAGGACCAAGAGACCCAGTACTTC
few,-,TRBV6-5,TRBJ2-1,CASSYSGSAGEQFF,TGTGCCAGCAGTTACTCAGGGTCAGCCGGTGAGCAGTTCTTC
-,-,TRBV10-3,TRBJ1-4,CAISKQDGPNEKLFF,TGTGCCATCAGTAAACAAGACGGACCTAATGAAAAACTGTTTTTT
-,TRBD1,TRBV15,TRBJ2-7,CATAGDRGPYEQYF,TGTGCCACCGCCGGGGACAGGGGACCCTACGAGCAGTACTTC
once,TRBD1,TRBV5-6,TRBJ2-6,CASSVDRGLTGANVLTF,TGTGCCAGCAGCGTGGACAGGGGCTTGACTGGGGCCAACGTCCTGACTTTC
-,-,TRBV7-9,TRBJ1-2,CASSFGGTSNYGYTF,TGTGCCAGCAGCTTTGGAGGGACTAGTAACTATGGCTACACCTTC
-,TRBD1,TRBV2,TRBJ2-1,CASTVSGTVSYNEQFF,TGTGCCAGCACTGTATCCGGGACAGTCTCCTACAATGAGCAGTTCTTC
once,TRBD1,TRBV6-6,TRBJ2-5,CASSYRPGQGAETQYF,TGTGCCAGCAGTTACCGCCCGGGACAGGGGGCAGAGACCCAGTACTTC
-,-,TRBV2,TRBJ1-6,CASIRGNSYNSPLHF,TGTGCCAGCATCCGGGGTAACTCCTATAATTCACCCCTCCACTTT
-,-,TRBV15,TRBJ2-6,CATSPLNSGANVLTF,TGTGCCACCAGCCCTTTGAACTCTGGGGCCAACGTCCTGACTTTC
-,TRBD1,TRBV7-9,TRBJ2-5,CASSSTGGASLGLGTQYF,TGTGCCAGCAGCTCGACAGGGGGCGCAAGTCTAGGACTGGGGACCCAGTACTTC
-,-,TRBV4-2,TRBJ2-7,CASSQARGESVYEQYF,TGTGCCAGCAGCCAAGCTCGCGGCGAGTCGGTCTACGAGCAGTACTTC
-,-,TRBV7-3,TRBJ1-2,CASSLTGYDGYTF,TGTGCCAGCAGCTTAACAGGGTACGATGGCTACACCTTC
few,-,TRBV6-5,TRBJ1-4,CASSYGHNEKLFF,TGTGCCAGCAGTTACGGACATAATGAAAAACTGTTTTTT
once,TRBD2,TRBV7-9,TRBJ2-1,CASSLEVAGPYNEQFF,TGTGCCAGCAGCTTAGAAGTAGCGGGGCCCTACAATGAGCAGTTCTTC
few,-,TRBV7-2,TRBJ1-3,CASSPSPGLWGNTIYF,TGTGCCAGCAGCCCCTCGCCGGGCCTCTGGGGAAACACCATATATTTT
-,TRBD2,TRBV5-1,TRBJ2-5,CASSATTSGQETQYF,TGCGCCAGCAGCGCCACGACTAGCGGTCAAGAGACCCAGTACTTC
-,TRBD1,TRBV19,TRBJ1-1,CASSVGQSNTEAFF,TGTGCCAGTAGTGTGGGACAGTCGAACACTGAAGCTTTCTTT
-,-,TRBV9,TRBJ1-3,CASGEGDSGNTIYF,TGTGCCAGCGGCGAGGGGGACTCTGGAAACACCATATATTTT
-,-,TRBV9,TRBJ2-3,CASSVVGGDTDTQYF,TGTGCCAGCAGCGTAGTAGGAGGGGACACAGATACGCAGTATTTT
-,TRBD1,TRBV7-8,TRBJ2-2,CASSLFGTGGSGELFF,TGTGCCAGCAGCTTATTCGGGACAGGGGGCTCCGGGGAGCTGTTTTTT
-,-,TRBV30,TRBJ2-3,CACQSADTQYF,TGTGCCTGCCAGTCGGCAGATACGCAGTATTTT
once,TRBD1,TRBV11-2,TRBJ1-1,CASSPGVGTGNTEAFF,TGTGCCAGCAGCCCAGGGGTGGGGACAGGGAACACTGAAGCTTTCTTT
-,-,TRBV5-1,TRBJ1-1,CASSLVAANTEAFF,TGCGCCAGCAGCTTGGTTGCAGCGAACACTGAAGCTTTCTTT
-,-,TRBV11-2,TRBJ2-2,CASSLDSGETGELFF,TGTGCCAGCAGCTTAGACAGCGGTGAGACCGGGGAGCTGTTTTTT
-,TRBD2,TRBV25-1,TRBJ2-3,CATRDYARLAVGDTQYF,TGTGCCACCAGGGACTATGCCCGTCTAGCGGTGGGAGATACGCAGTATTTT
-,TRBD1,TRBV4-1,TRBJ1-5,CASSQSPGQGHQPQHF,TGCGCCAGCAGCCAATCCCCGGGACAGGGGCATCAGCCCCAGCATTTT
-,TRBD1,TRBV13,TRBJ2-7,CASLRQGYPYEQYF,TGTGCCAGCCTTCGACAGGGCTACCCCTACGAGCAGTACTTC
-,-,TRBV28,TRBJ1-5,CASKLEGGGNQPQHF,TGTGCCAGCAAACTGGAGGGGGGGGGCAATCAGCCCCAGCATTTT
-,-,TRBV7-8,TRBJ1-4,CASSSRTVFNEKLFF,TGTGCCAGCAGCTCCCGGACAGTCTTTAATGAAAAACTGTTTTTT
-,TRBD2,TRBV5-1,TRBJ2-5,CASSPTSWETQYF,TGCGCCAGCAGCCCGACTAGCTGGGAGACCCAGTACTTC
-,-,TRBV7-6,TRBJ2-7,CASSPEGWGARNEQYF,TGTGCCAGCAGCCCCGAGGGATGGGGGGCGCGGAACGAGCAGTACTTC
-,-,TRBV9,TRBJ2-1,CASSGGLGNYNEQFF,TGTGCCAGCAGCGGGGGACTTGGGAACTACAATGAGCAGTTCTTC
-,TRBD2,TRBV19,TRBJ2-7,CASSIASGSFSYEQYF,TGTGCCAGTAGTATTGCTAGCGGGAGTTTTTCCTACGAGCAGTACTTC
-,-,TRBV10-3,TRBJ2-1,CATGQAGLSGGDEQFF,TGTGCCACAGGACAGGCCGGACTGAGCGGGGGTGATGAGCAGTTCTTC
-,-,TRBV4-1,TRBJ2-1,CASSQAIALPGLRSSYNEQFF,TGCGCCAGCAGCCAGGCGATCGCTCTCCCGGGACTCCGGAGCTCCTACAATGAGCAGTTCTTC
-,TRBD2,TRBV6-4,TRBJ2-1,CASSGSSGSGYEQFF,TGTGCCAGCAGTGGCTCTAGCGGGAGTGGCTATGAGCAGTTCTTC
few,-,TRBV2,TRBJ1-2,CASSEWGGSSYGYTF,TGTGCCAGCAGTGAATGGGGGGGAAGTAGCTATGGCTACACCTTC
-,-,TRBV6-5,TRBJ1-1,CASSPRGLNTEAFF,TGTGCCAGCAGTCCCCGGGGTTTGAACACTGAAGCTTTCTTT
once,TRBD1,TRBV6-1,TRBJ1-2,CASSGDSYGYTF,TGTGCCAGCAGTGGGGACAGCTATGGCTACACCTTC
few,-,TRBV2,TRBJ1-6,CASIRIGQGNSPLHF,TGTGCCAGCATCCGTATCGGGCAGGGTAATTCACCCCTCCACTTT